This entry describes one T cell receptor (beta chain). Distinct nucleotide sequences in the sample also encode this CDR3. J lost 5 bases, V lost 4 bases, and 10 bases had no gene match. The CDR3 covers 17 residues. Germline V gene data show CDR1 as KGHDR and CDR2 as SFDVKD. Every patient underwent thyroid surgery untreated. This entry is derived from a study of metastatic and nonmetastatic thyroid tumors. TCRdb reanalyzed the PCR reads via MiXCR. The sample lists fewer than 100,000 clones; more than 12% were seen once. The sequenced sample consisted of blood. The chain combines TRBV24-1 with TRBJ2-2, with 9 positions matching TRBD1. The TCR originated in a female donor with papillary thyroid cancer or a benign thyroid nodule (not recorded which). Some clones in this sample may be carry-over from other donors' samples. CDR3 sequence (DNA): TGTGCCACCAGTGACACCGGTACAGGGGGCAGGACCGGGGAGCTGTTTTTT. This gives the protein CATSDTGTGGRTGELFF.